This T cell receptor (beta chain) emerged from a study of blood T cell repertoires in COVID-19. Study as a whole: Specimens from acute and convalescent COVID-19 originated in the United States, Italy and Spain.

Original processing notes: Counts of nucleated cells, estimated from reference gene primer amplification, were obtained. The repertoire was sequenced with immunoSEQ multiplex PCR; TCRdb's copy has only in-frame clones and lacks some. V and J calls and clone size come straight from that table; D and trimming were deduced from the DNA. Here the sample spans over 130,000 clones, less than 80% being singletons. Trimming cost V 6 bases and J 4 bases; bases outside gene matches: 3. The germline CDR1 and CDR2 sequences are LNHDA and SQIVND (reference sequence). CDR3 size: 13 residues. Sequences were obtained from peripheral blood. The chain carries TRBV19 and TRBJ2-3; 8 nucleotides line up with TRBD1. The clonotype comes from an elderly woman with active or convalescent COVID-19. The CDR3 DNA is TGTGCCAGTAGGAAGACAGGGGCAGATACGCAGTATTTT. Its protein is CASRKTGADTQYF.